This T cell receptor beta chain emerged from a study of T cell responses to AZD1222 COVID-19 vaccine. Study background: Second-dose intervals near 4 or 12 weeks were combined.

As for this clone: Its specificity is unknown.

General study findings and limits: The study reported that nearly half of spike-specific TCRs target unmutated variant regions.

Trimming stripped 2 bases from V and 3 bases from J, with 13 bases between. CDR1 and CDR2 (germline): KGHSH, LQKENI. The CDR3 runs to 15 residues. Sequenced by immunoSEQ multiplex PCR; TCRdb stores in-frame clones only, minus some. In the table there are more than 100,000 clones, 70% to 90% of which are singletons. The chain carries TRBV18 and TRBJ1-2; D call uncertain. The specimen was peripheral blood, collected on day 0 of AZD1222 vaccination. This sequence originates from an adult in good health. DNA of the CDR3: TGTGCCAGCTCACCATCGCAAGGGAGGTACTATGGCTACACCTTC. It translates to CASSPSQGRYYGYTF. The entire variable domain, with the rest obtained from reference TRBV18 and TRBJ1-2, is as follows: NAGVMQNPRHLVRRRGQEARLRCSPMKGHSHVYWYRQLPEEGLKFMVYLQKENIIDESGMPKERFSAEFPKEGPSILRIQQVVRGDSAAYFCASSPSQGRYYGYTFGSGTRLTVV.